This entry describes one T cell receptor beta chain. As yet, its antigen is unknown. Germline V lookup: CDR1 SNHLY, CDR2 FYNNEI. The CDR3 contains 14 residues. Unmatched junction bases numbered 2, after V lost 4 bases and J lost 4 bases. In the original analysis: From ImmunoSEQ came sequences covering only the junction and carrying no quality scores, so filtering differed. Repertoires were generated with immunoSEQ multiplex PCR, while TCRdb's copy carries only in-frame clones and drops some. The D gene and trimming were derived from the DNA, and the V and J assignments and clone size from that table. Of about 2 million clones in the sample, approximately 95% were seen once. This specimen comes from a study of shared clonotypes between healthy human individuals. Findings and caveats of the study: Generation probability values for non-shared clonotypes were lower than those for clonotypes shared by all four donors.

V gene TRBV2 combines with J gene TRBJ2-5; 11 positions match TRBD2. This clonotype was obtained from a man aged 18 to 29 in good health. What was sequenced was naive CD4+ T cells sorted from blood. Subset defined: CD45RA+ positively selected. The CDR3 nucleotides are TGTGCCAGCAGTGCCGGGACTAGCGGAGAGACCCAGTACTTC. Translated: CASSAGTSGETQYF.